Below are 17 T cell receptor beta chains sequenced from a single sample in a study of T cells after yellow fever vaccination (dated by TCRdb to between 2019 and 2020). The sample's treatment or condition, from its label and the paper: live attenuated yellow fever vaccine strain. Receptor libraries were prepared by 5' RACE. The run used an Illumina NovaSeq 6000. The public reads were reanalyzed by TCRdb: fastp trimming at Q25, MiXCR alignment, in-frame beta chains only. Every CDR3 protein is listed once, alongside the most common genes and DNA of its rows. The sample table lists some 340,000 distinct CDR3 sequences, roughly 4% of them with a count of one. Roughly 24% of the sample is held by the ten biggest clonotypes. The sample in question was PBMCs, obtained 5 days after the yellow fever booster vaccination. These receptors all come from a man between 18 and 35 years old who received the YFV17D yellow fever vaccine.

The table lists this clonotype with many counts. The V call is TRBV7-9, the J call TRBJ2-3; D is ambiguous. The germline V and J ends were trimmed by 4 bases and 2 bases, with 10 bases remaining between them. This CDR3 spans 14 amino acids. The germline CDR1 and CDR2 sequences are SEHNR and FQNEAQ (reference sequence). The CDR3 region is CASSYQDLTDTQYF. The CDR3 DNA reads TGTGCCAGCAGCTACCAGGACCTCACAGATACGCAGTATTTT.

V gene TRBV25-1 combines with J gene TRBJ2-7, with 10 nucleotides matching TRBD1. Losses at the gene ends were 0 bases for V and 6 bases for J; bases not matched to a gene: 8. From germline, CDR1 is MGHDK and CDR2 SYGVNS. This CDR3 has 16 amino acids. This CDR3 reads CASSEYSGQGFGEQYF. The CDR3 DNA sequence: TGTGCCAGCAGTGAATATTCGGGACAGGGGTTCGGCGAGCAGTACTTC.

This clonotype was recorded at least ten times. V is TRBV4-1 and J is TRBJ1-1; D is uncertain. CDR1 MGHRA and CDR2 YSYEKL come from the germline V gene. This CDR3 is 13 amino acids long. V was clipped by 7 bases and J by 2 bases, with 11 bases between them. This CDR3 is CASNSPGNTEAFF. DNA for the CDR3: TGCGCCAGCAACTCGCCGGGCAACACTGAAGCTTTCTTT.

This clonotype appeared many times. The rearrangement links TRBV27 to TRBJ2-5; D might be TRBD1 (5 bases). V lost 2 bases and J 2 bases, leaving 9 bases between the germline ends. The CDR3 totals 14 residues. The germline gives CDR1 MNHEY, CDR2 SMNVEV (reference sequence). The CDR3 region has the DNA TGTGCCAGCAGTTTAGACAGCACACAAGAGACCCAGTACTTC. Protein sequence: CASSLDSTQETQYF.

Regarding this clonotype: Given a much more abundant clone one base away, this may be a read error. This chain links TRBV25-1 with TRBJ1-6; possibly TRBD1 for D (5 bases). Looked up from germline, CDR1 is MGHDK and CDR2 is SYGVNS. The CDR3 length is 15 residues. CDR3 DNA sequence: TGTGCCATCAGTGAATTTAGGGGAAACAATTCACCCCTCCACTTT. Translation gives CAISEFRGNNSPLHF.

Here the CDR3 DNA reads TGCGCCAGCAGCTCCCGACCAAGCGGACAGGGCTATTCACCCCTCCACTTT. This translates into CASSSRPSGQGYSPLHF. The genes are TRBV5-1 and TRBJ1-6; 8 bases are a match to TRBD1. Germline assignment: CDR1 SGHRS and CDR2 YFSETQ. The CDR3 consists of 17 residues. Trimming removed 3 bases from V and 8 bases from J; junction bases left unmatched: 13.

This clonotype showed up just a few times. The rearrangement links TRBV20-1 to TRBJ2-3, with D possibly being TRBD2 (6 bases). Trimming pared 5 bases from V and 4 bases from J, leaving 19 bases between. CDR1 and CDR2 from the germline V gene are DFQATT and SNEGSKA (reference sequence). There are 15 residues in the CDR3. The CDR3 here is CSAQNPGLVPDTQYF. The CDR3 nucleotides are TGCAGTGCTCAAAACCCGGGACTGGTACCAGATACGCAGTATTTT.

This clonotype was seen at least ten times. This chain uses TRBV10-3 with TRBJ1-2; tentative D call: TRBD1 (6 bases). The CDR3 has 15 residues. Germline CDR1 reads ENHRY; CDR2 reads SYGVKD. V dropped 6 bases and J dropped 8 bases, with 22 bases sitting between them. The CDR3 region is CAISVDSFPSSGYTF. In DNA form, the CDR3 reads TGTGCCATCAGCGTGGACAGCTTCCCATCGAGCGGCTACACCTTC.

The V call is TRBV4-3, the J call TRBJ1-1, with a tentative D call TRBD1 (5 bases). The V end was cut by 1 base, the J end by 1 base, with 10 bases between. Germline V gives CDR1 LGHNA, CDR2 YSLEER. The CDR3 loop spans 15 amino acids. The CDR3 sequence: CASSQAQRGNTEAFF. CDR3 in DNA: TGCGCCAGCAGCCAAGCCCAAAGGGGGAACACTGAAGCTTTCTTT.

This clonotype showed up many times. This chain connects TRBV25-1 to TRBJ2-3; D is tentatively TRBD1 or TRBD2 (7 bases each). Germline V CDR1 and CDR2: MGHDK, SYGVNS. The CDR3 contains 19 residues. With 3 bases removed from V and 1 base from J, the gap between germline ends came to 23 bases. The CDR3 loop is CASSESDPGGGARTDTQYF. Here the CDR3 DNA reads TGTGCCAGCAGTGAGTCAGACCCAGGGGGGGGAGCCCGCACAGATACGCAGTATTTT.

This clonotype was found a few times. The rearrangement links TRBV12-3 or TRBV12-4 to TRBJ1-5; D uncertain. The CDR3 length is 13 residues. Trimming took off 5 bases at V and 7 bases at J, with 12 bases between the two ends. CDR3 loop: CASSHPSGQPQHF. CDR3 bases: TGTGCCAGCAGTCATCCCTCCGGACAGCCCCAGCATTTT.

This clonotype showed up many times. The chain couples TRBV7-3 to TRBJ2-1; TRBD1 or TRBD2 may be the D gene (5 bases each). With 2 bases removed from V and 7 bases from J, the gap between germline ends came to 15 bases. The germline CDR1 and CDR2 sequences are SGHTA and FQGTGA. CDR3 size: 15 residues. CDR3 sequence reads: CASSLRDGPGNEQFF. The CDR3 DNA reads as TGTGCCAGCAGCTTACGGGACGGCCCCGGGAATGAGCAGTTCTTC. Full variable domain (rest looked up from reference TRBV7-3 and TRBJ2-1): GAGVSQTPSNKVTEKGKYVELRCDPISGHTALYWYRQSLGQGPEFLIYFQGTGAADDSGLPNDRFFAVRPEGSVSTLKIQRTERGDSAVYLCASSLRDGPGNEQFFGPGTRLTVL.

V usage is TRBV25-1 and J usage is TRBJ1-2, with D perhaps TRBD1 (6 bases). Germline-derived CDR1 and CDR2 are MGHDK and SYGVNS. The CDR3 runs 12 residues. The V and J ends lost 6 bases and 7 bases respectively, with 12 bases between them. This CDR3 reads CASSSQGGGYTF. The CDR3 nucleotides read TGTGCCAGCAGCTCACAGGGTGGTGGCTACACCTTC.

This clonotype was seen more than once but under ten times. This sequence joins TRBV30 and TRBJ1-2; 9 bases line up with TRBD1. Losses at the gene ends were 0 bases for V and 6 bases for J; bases not matched to a gene: 14. CDR1 and CDR2 from the germline V gene are GTSNPN and SVGIG (reference sequence). This CDR3 spans 17 amino acids. DNA of the CDR3: TGTGCCTGGAGTGTTTGGACAGGGGTTGGAATGGGGAATGGCTACACCTTC. It translates to CAWSVWTGVGMGNGYTF.

This clonotype was detected many times. V usage is TRBV18 and J usage is TRBJ2-3, with 7 nucleotides matching TRBD2. Germline V gives CDR1 KGHSH, CDR2 LQKENI. This CDR3 has 13 residues. After removal of 6 bases from V and 5 bases from J, the junction contained 5 bases not matched to a gene. The CDR3 DNA follows: TGTGCCAGCTCCCTCGGGGAGGGAGATACGCAGTATTTT. This sequence encodes CASSLGEGDTQYF.

This sequence joins TRBV20-1 and TRBJ2-5, with a weak D call TRBD1 (5 bases). V lost 5 bases and J 5 bases, leaving 12 bases between the germline ends. The CDR3 runs to 12 residues. The germline gives CDR1 DFQATT, CDR2 SNEGSKA (reference sequence). CDR3 amino acids: CSALRVLETQYF. In DNA, the CDR3 is TGCAGTGCTCTCAGGGTATTGGAGACCCAGTACTTC.

This clonotype showed up many times. Here the CDR3 DNA reads TGCGCCAGCAGCGATAACAGGGTACCTGGAAACACCATATATTTT. Its protein is CASSDNRVPGNTIYF. The chain uses TRBV4-1 and TRBJ1-3; possible D gene TRBD1, 6 bases. CDR1 is MGHRA, CDR2 YSYEKL, per germline. The CDR3 consists of 15 residues. The V end was cut by 5 bases, the J end by 2 bases, with 13 bases between.